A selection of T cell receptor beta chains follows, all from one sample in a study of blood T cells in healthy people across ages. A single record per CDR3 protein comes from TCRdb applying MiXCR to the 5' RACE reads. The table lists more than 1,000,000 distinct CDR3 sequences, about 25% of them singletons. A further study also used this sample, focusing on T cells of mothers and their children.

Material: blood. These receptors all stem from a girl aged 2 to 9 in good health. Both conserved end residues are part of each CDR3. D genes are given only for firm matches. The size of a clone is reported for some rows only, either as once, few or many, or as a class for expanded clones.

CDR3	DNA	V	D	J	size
CSAIGWGGENYNEQFF	TGCAGTGCTATTGGTTGGGGCGGGGAAAACTACAATGAGCAGTTCTTC	TRBV20-1	.	TRBJ2-1	few
CASSLYGGGLEKLFF	TGCGCCAGCAGCTTGTACGGAGGAGGATTGGAAAAACTGTTTTTT	TRBV5-1	.	TRBJ1-4	.
CASSPWPYYQGADYGYTF	TGTGCCAGCAGCCCCTGGCCCTACTACCAGGGGGCGGACTATGGCTACACCTTC	TRBV9	TRBD1	TRBJ1-2	.
CASSQVLLSGEKLFF	TGTGCCAGCAGCCAAGTGCTCTTGTCGGGGGAAAAACTGTTTTTT	TRBV3-1	.	TRBJ1-4	.
CASSKTSTGELFF	TGTGCTAGCAGCAAGACGTCCACCGGGGAGCTGTTTTTT	TRBV7-7	.	TRBJ2-2	few
CASSSKPYEQYF	TGTGCCAGCAGTTCCAAGCCCTACGAGCAGTACTTC	TRBV28	.	TRBJ2-7	.
CASSLAWAREGQIYEQYF	TGTGCCAGCAGTTTAGCGTGGGCGCGGGAGGGCCAAATCTACGAGCAGTACTTC	TRBV12-3/TRBV12-4	TRBD2	TRBJ2-7	few
CASSLRRGNSYEQYF	TGTGCCAGCAGCTTACGCAGGGGGAACTCCTACGAGCAGTACTTC	TRBV13	TRBD1	TRBJ2-7	.
CASSLLGPGTDTQYF	TGTGCCAGCAGTTTATTAGGCCCCGGCACAGATACGCAGTATTTT	TRBV27	.	TRBJ2-3	.
CASSAGQGDPYEQYF	TGCGCCAGCAGCGCGGGACAGGGGGATCCCTACGAGCAGTACTTC	TRBV5-1	TRBD1	TRBJ2-7	.
CASSETGGLGTGETQYF	TGTGCCAGCAGTGAAACAGGGGGGCTGGGTACCGGAGAGACCCAGTACTTC	TRBV28	TRBD1	TRBJ2-5	.
CASSVDAASYEQYF	TGTGCCAGCAGCGTAGACGCCGCTTCCTACGAGCAGTACTTC	TRBV9	.	TRBJ2-7	.
CASRVYRGRYTDTQYF	TGTGCCAGCAGGGTATACAGGGGGCGTTACACAGATACGCAGTATTTT	TRBV12-3/TRBV12-4	TRBD1	TRBJ2-3	.
CASSQDFVQDEQFF	TGTGCCAGCAGCCAAGACTTCGTACAGGATGAGCAGTTCTTC	TRBV3-1	.	TRBJ2-1	.
CASSLARGPNEKLFF	TGCGCCAGCAGCTTGGCCAGGGGGCCTAATGAAAAACTGTTTTTT	TRBV5-1	TRBD1	TRBJ1-4	.
CATSRYLRDLLRETQYF	TGTGCCACCAGCAGATATCTCCGGGACCTTCTACGTGAGACCCAGTACTTC	TRBV15	.	TRBJ2-5	few
CASSIEGSSGNNQPQHF	TGTGCCAGTAGTATAGAGGGCAGTTCCGGTAACAATCAGCCCCAGCATTTT	TRBV19	.	TRBJ1-5	.
CASSLEWFTGRLFF	TGTGCCAGCAGCTTAGAGTGGTTTACAGGGAGACTGTTTTTT	TRBV7-2	.	TRBJ1-4	.
CSVDPGDGGELFF	TGCAGCGTTGATCCGGGGGATGGCGGGGAGCTGTTTTTT	TRBV29-1	.	TRBJ2-2	few
CASSLTGGRYYNEQFF	TGTGCCAGCAGCTTAACGGGCGGGAGGTATTACAATGAGCAGTTCTTC	TRBV7-3	TRBD2	TRBJ2-1	.
CSVVTPSYEQYF	TGCAGCGTTGTTACCCCTTCCTACGAGCAGTACTTC	TRBV29-1	.	TRBJ2-7	few
CASSHNRGTDTQYF	TGTGCCAGCAGCCACAACAGGGGAACAGATACGCAGTATTTT	TRBV7-2	TRBD1	TRBJ2-3	few
CATSPYRLGGYEQYF	TGTGCCACCAGCCCGTATCGTCTCGGGGGGTACGAGCAGTACTTC	TRBV15	TRBD2	TRBJ2-7	few
CASSTSDTLYGYTF	TGTGCCAGCAGTACTTCAGACACCCTCTATGGCTACACCTTC	TRBV12-3/TRBV12-4	.	TRBJ1-2	few
CSVEPWAGETQYF	TGCAGCGTTGAACCGTGGGCAGGGGAGACCCAGTACTTC	TRBV29-1	.	TRBJ2-5	.
CSVTTKAYMNTEAFF	TGCAGCGTGACCACAAAAGCCTACATGAACACTGAAGCTTTCTTT	TRBV29-1	.	TRBJ1-1	few
CASKHTIYSVENEKLFF	TGTGCCAGCAAACATACGATTTACTCCGTCGAAAATGAAAAACTGTTTTTT	TRBV6-2/TRBV6-3	.	TRBJ1-4	few
CASSPMLYEQFF	TGTGCCAGCAGTCCCATGTTGTATGAGCAGTTCTTC	TRBV28	.	TRBJ2-1	.
CSALRDRIQETQYF	TGCAGCGCCCTCCGCGACAGAATACAAGAGACCCAGTACTTC	TRBV29-1	.	TRBJ2-5	many
CASSFRTSGSYNEQFF	TGTGCCAGCAGCTTCCGGACTAGCGGGAGTTACAATGAGCAGTTCTTC	TRBV11-2	TRBD2	TRBJ2-1	few
CASSPGMNNGQFF	TGCGCCAGCAGCCCCGGGATGAACAATGGGCAGTTCTTC	TRBV5-1	.	TRBJ2-1	.
CASSPSDRGNKQFF	TGTGCCAGCAGTCCGAGTGACAGGGGTAATAAGCAGTTCTTC	TRBV12-3/TRBV12-4	TRBD1	TRBJ2-1	.
CASSAMTATNEKLFF	TGTGCCAGCAGTGCGATGACTGCAACTAATGAAAAACTGTTTTTT	TRBV6-6	.	TRBJ1-4	.
CASSLGQGRNIQYF	TGTGCCAGCAGCTTAGGACAGGGGAGGAACATTCAGTACTTC	TRBV7-2	TRBD1	TRBJ2-4	many
CASSYGTGVQPQHF	TGTGCCAGCAGCTACGGGACAGGGGTCCAGCCCCAGCATTTT	TRBV7-9	TRBD1	TRBJ1-5	few